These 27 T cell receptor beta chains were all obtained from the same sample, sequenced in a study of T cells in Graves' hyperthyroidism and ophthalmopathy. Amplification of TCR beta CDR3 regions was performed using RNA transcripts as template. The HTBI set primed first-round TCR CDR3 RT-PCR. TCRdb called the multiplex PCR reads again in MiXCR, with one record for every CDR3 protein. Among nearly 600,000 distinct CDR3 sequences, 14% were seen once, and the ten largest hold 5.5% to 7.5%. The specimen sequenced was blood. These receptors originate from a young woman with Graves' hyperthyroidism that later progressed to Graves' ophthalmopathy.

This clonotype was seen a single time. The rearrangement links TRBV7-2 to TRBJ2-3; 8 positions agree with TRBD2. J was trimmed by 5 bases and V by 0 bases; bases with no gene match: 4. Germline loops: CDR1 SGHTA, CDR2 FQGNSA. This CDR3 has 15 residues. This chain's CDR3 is CTSSLAGLAGDTQYF. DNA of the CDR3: TGTACCAGCAGCTTAGCCGGTCTAGCGGGAGATACGCAGTATTTT.

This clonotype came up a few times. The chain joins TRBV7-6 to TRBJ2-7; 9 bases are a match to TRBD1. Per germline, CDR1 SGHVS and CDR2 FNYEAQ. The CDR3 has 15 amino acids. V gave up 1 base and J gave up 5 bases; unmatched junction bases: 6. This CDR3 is CASSLVSGQGNEQYF. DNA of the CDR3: TGTGCCAGCAGCTTAGTCTCGGGACAGGGTAACGAGCAGTACTTC.

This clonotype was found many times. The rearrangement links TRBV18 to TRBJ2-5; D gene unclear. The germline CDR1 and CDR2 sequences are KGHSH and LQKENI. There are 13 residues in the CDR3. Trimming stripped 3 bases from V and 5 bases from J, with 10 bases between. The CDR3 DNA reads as TGTGCCAGCTCACCCCGGCTAGACGAGACCCAGTACTTC. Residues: CASSPRLDETQYF. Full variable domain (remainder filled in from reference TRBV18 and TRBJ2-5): NAGVMQNPRHLVRRRGQEARLRCSPMKGHSHVYWYRQLPEEGLKFMVYLQKENIIDESGMPKERFSAEFPKEGPSILRIQQVVRGDSAAYFCASSPRLDETQYFGPGTRLLVL.

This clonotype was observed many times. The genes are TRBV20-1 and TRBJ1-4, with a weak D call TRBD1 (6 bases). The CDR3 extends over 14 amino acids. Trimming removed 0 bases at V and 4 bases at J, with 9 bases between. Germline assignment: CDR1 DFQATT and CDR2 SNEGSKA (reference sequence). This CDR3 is CSARDSRGNEKLFF. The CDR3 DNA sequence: TGCAGTGCTAGAGATTCCAGGGGTAATGAAAAACTGTTTTTT.

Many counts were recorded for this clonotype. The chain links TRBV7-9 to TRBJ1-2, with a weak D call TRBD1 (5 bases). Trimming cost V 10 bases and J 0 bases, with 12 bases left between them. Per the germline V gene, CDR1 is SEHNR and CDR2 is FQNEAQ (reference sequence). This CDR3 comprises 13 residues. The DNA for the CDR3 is TGTGCCACCCGAGGGGCGACTAACTATGGCTACACCTTC. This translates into CATRGATNYGYTF.

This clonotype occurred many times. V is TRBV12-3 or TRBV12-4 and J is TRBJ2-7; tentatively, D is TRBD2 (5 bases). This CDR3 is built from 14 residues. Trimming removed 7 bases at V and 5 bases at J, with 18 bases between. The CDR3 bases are TGTGCCAGCAACCCAAACCGGGGTTCTGACGAGCAGTACTTC. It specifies CASNPNRGSDEQYF.

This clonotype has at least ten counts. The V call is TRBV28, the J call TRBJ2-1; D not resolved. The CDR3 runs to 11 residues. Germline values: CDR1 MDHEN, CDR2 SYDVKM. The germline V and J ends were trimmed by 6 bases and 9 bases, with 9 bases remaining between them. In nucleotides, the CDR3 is TGTGCCAGCAGGGAAGGTATTGAGCAGTTCTTC. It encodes CASREGIEQFF. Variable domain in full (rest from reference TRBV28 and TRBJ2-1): DVKVTQSSRYLVKRTGEKVFLECVQDMDHENMFWYRQDPGLGLRLIYFSYDVKMKEKGDIPEGYSVSREKKERFSLILESASTNQTSMYLCASREGIEQFFGPGTRLTVL.

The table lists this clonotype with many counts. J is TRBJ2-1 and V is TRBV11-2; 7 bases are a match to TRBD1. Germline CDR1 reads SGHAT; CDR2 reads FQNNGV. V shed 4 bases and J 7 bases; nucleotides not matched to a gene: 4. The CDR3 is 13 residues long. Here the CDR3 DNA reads TGTGCCAGCAGCTACGGACAGGCGAATGAGCAGTTCTTC. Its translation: CASSYGQANEQFF. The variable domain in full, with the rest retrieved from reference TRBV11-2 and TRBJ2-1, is EAGVAQSPRYKIIEKRQSVAFWCNPISGHATLYWYQQILGQGPKLLIQFQNNGVVDDSQLPKDRFSAERLKGVDSTLKIQPAKLEDSAVYLCASSYGQANEQFFGPGTRLTVL.

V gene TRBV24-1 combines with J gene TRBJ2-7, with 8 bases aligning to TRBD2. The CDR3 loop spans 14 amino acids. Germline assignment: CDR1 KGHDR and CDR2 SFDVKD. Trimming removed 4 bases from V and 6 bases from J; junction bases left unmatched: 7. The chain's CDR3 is CATSEAAGAVEQYF. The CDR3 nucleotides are TGTGCCACCAGTGAGGCAGCGGGAGCAGTCGAGCAGTACTTC.

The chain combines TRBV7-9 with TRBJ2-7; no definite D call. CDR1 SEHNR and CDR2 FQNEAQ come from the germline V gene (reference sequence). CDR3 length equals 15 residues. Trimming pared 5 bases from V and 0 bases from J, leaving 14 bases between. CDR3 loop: CASSPAPSFSYEQYF. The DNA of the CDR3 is TGTGCCAGCAGCCCTGCTCCCTCTTTCTCCTACGAGCAGTACTTC.

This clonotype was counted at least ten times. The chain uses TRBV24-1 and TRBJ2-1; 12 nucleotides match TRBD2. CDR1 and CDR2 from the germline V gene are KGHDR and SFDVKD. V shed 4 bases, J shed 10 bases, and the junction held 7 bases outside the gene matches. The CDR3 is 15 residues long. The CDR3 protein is CATSEGGLAGLEQFF. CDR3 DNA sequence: TGTGCCACCAGTGAAGGAGGACTAGCGGGACTCGAGCAGTTCTTC.

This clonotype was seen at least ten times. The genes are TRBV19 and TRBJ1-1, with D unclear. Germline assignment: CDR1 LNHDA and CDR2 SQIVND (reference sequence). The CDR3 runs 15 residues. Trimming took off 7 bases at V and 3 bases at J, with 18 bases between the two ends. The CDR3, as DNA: TGTGCCAGTAACCCCACAGCCTACGGGGACACTGAAGCTTTCTTT. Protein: CASNPTAYGDTEAFF.

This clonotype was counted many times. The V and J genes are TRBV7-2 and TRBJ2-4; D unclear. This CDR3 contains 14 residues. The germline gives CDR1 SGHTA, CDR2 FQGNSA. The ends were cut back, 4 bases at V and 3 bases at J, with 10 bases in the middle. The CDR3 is CASSSTHNKNIQYF. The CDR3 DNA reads TGTGCCAGCAGCTCCACCCACAACAAAAACATTCAGTACTTC.

CDR3 residues: CASLVGNQPQHF. The CDR3 coding sequence is TGTGCCAGCTTAGTAGGCAATCAGCCCCAGCATTTT. The gene calls are TRBV28 and TRBJ1-5, with D uncertain. Germline loops: CDR1 MDHEN, CDR2 SYDVKM. This CDR3 has 12 residues. The ends were cut back, 8 bases at V and 2 bases at J, with 7 bases in the middle. The complete variable domain, with remaining parts taken from reference TRBV28 and TRBJ1-5, reads DVKVTQSSRYLVKRTGEKVFLECVQDMDHENMFWYRQDPGLGLRLIYFSYDVKMKEKGDIPEGYSVSREKKERFSLILESASTNQTSMYLCASLVGNQPQHFGDGTRLSIL.

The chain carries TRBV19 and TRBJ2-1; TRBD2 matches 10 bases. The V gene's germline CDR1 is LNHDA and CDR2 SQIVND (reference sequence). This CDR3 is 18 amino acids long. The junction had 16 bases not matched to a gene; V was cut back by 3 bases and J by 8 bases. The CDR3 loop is CASSMGSGGLAGEDEQFF. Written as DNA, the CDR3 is TGTGCCAGTAGTATGGGAAGTGGGGGGCTAGCGGGAGAGGATGAGCAGTTCTTC.

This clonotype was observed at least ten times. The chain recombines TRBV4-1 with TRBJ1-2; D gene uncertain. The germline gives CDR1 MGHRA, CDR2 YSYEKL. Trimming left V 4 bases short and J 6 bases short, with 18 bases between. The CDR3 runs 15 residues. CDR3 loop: CASSPFGRRVDGYTF. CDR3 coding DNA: TGCGCCAGCAGCCCGTTCGGGAGGAGGGTGGATGGCTACACCTTC.

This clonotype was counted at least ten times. The DNA of the CDR3 is TGTGCCAGCAGCCAGAGGGACCGTGGCTACACCTTC. It yields the protein CASSQRDRGYTF. The rearrangement joins TRBV3-1 to TRBJ1-2, with TRBD1 as a possible D gene (5 bases). The germline V and J ends were trimmed by 3 bases and 7 bases, with 9 bases remaining between them. CDR3 size: 12 residues. Germline values: CDR1 LGHDT, CDR2 YNNKEL (reference sequence).

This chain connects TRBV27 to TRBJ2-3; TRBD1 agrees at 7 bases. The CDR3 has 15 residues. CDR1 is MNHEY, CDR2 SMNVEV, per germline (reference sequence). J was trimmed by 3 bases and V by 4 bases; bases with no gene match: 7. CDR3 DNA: TGTGCCAGCAGTTCGGGGACAGTAGTAACAGATACGCAGTATTTT. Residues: CASSSGTVVTDTQYF.

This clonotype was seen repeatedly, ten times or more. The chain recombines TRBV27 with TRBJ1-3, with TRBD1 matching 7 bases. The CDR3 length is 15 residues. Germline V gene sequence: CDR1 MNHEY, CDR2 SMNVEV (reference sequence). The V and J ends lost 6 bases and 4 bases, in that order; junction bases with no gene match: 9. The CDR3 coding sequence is TGTGCCAGCAGCCCTACAGGGGTAGTGGGAAACACCATATATTTT. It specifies CASSPTGVVGNTIYF.

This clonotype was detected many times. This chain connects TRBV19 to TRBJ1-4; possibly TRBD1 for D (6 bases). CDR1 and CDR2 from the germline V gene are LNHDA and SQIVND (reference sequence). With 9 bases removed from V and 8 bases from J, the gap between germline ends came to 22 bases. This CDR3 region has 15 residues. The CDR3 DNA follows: TGTGCCAGCAACCGGGGGCCGGGCCCCGGGGAAAAACTGTTTTTT. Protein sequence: CASNRGPGPGEKLFF.

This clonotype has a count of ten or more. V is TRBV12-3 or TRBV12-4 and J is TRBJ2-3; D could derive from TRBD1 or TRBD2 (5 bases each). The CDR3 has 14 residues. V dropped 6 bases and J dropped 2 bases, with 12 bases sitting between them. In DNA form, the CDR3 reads TGTGCCAGCAGCTACGGGACGGTCACAGATACGCAGTATTTT. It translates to CASSYGTVTDTQYF.

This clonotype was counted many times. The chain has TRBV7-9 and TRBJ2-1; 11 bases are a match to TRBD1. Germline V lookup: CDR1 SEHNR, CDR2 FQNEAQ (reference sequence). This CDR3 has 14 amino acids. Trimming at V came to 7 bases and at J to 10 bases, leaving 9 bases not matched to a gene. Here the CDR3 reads CASTPGGQGDEQFF. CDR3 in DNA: TGTGCCAGCACCCCCGGGGGACAGGGGGACGAGCAGTTCTTC.

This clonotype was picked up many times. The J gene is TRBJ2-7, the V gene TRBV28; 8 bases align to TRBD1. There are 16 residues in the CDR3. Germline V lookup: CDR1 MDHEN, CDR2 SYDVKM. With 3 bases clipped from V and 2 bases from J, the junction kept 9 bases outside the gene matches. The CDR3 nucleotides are TGTGCCAGCAGTTTTGGGCGAGGACAGGGAACCTACGAGCAGTACTTC. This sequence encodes CASSFGRGQGTYEQYF. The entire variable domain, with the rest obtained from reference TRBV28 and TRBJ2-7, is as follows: DVKVTQSSRYLVKRTGEKVFLECVQDMDHENMFWYRQDPGLGLRLIYFSYDVKMKEKGDIPEGYSVSREKKERFSLILESASTNQTSMYLCASSFGRGQGTYEQYFGPGTRLTVT.

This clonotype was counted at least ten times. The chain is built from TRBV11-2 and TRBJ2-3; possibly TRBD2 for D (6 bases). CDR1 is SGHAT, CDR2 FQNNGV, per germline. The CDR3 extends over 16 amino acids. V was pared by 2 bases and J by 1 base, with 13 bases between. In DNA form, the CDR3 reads TGTGCCAGCAGCTTATTGGGGGGTGTCGGCACAGATACGCAGTATTTT. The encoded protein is CASSLLGGVGTDTQYF.

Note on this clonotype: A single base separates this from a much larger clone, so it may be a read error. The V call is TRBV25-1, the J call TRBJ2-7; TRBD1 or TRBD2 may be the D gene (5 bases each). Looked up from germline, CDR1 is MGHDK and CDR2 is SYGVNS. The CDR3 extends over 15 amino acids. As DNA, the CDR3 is TGTTCCAGCAGTGAAGTCCAGGGCCGGACTGGAGAGCAGTACTTC. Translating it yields CSSSEVQGRTGEQYF.

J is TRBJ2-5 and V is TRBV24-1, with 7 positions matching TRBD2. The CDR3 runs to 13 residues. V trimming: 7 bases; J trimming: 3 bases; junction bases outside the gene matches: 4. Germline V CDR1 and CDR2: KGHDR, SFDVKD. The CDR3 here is CATRDGTKETQYF. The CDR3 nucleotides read TGTGCCACCAGGGATGGGACTAAAGAGACCCAGTACTTC.

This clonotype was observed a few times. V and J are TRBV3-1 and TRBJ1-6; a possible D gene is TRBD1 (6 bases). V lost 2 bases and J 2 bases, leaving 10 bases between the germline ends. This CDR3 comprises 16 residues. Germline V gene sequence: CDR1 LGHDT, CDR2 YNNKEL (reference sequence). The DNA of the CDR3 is TGTGCCAGCAGCCAAATCGGACAGACCTATAATTCACCCCTCCACTTT. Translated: CASSQIGQTYNSPLHF.